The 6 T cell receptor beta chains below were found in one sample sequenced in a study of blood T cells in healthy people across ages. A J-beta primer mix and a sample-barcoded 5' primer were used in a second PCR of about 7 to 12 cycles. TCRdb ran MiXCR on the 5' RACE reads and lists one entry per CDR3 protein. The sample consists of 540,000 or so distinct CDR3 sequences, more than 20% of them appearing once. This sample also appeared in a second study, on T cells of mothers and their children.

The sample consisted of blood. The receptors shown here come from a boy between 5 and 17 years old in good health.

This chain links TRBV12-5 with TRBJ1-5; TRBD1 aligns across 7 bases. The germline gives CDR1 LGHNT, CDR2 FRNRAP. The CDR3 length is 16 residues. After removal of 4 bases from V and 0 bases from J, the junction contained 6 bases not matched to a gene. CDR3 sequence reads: CASGSAGGDSNQPQHF. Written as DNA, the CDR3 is TGTGCTAGTGGTTCGGCAGGGGGGGATAGCAATCAGCCCCAGCATTTT. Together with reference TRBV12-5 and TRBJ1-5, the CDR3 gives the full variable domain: DARVTQTPRHKVTEMGQEVTMRCQPILGHNTVFWYRQTMMQGLELLAYFRNRAPLDDSGMPKDRFSAEMPDATLATLKIQPSEPRDSAVYFCASGSAGGDSNQPQHFGDGTRLSIL.

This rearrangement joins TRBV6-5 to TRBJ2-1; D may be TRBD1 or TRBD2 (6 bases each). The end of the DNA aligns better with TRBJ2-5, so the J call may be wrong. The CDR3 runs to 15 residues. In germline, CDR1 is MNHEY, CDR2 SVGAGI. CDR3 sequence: CASSPFWGAGETQYF. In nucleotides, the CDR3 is TGTGCCAGCAGTCCTTTTTGGGGGGCGGGAGAGACCCAGTACTTC.

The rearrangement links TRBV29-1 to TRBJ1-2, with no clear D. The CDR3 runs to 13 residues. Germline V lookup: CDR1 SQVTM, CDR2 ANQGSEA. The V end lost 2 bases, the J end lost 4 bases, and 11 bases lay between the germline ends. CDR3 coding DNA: TGCAGCGTTGAAACTTCGGCAGCCTATGGCTACACCTTC. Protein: CSVETSAAYGYTF. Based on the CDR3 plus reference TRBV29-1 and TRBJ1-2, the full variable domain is SAVISQKPSRDICQRGTSLTIQCQVDSQVTMMFWYRQQPGQSLTLIATANQGSEATYESGFVIDKFPISRPNLTFSTLTVSNMSPEDSSIYLCSVETSAAYGYTFGSGTRLTVV.

CDR3 nucleotide sequence: TGTGCCAGCAGCTTCCAACCCCCGGGGGCGGATGAGCAGTTCTTC. Protein sequence: CASSFQPPGADEQFF. The V gene is TRBV2, the J gene TRBJ2-1; D may correspond to TRBD1 or TRBD2 (6 bases each). This CDR3 is 15 amino acids long. Germline V lookup: CDR1 SNHLY, CDR2 FYNNEI. Trimming shortened V by 6 bases and J by 8 bases, and 20 bases separated the two germline ends. Drawing the rest from reference TRBV2 and TRBJ2-1, the complete variable domain is EPEVTQTPSHQVTQMGQEVILRCVPISNHLYFYWYRQILGQKVEFLVSFYNNEISEKSEIFDDQFSVERPDGSNFTLKIRSTKLEDSAMYFCASSFQPPGADEQFFGPGTRLTVL.

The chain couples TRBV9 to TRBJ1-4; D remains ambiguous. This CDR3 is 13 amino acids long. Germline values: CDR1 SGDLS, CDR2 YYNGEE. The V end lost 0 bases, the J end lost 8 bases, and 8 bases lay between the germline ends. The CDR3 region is CASSVENGEKLFF. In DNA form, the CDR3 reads TGTGCCAGCAGCGTAGAAAACGGGGAAAAACTGTTTTTT.

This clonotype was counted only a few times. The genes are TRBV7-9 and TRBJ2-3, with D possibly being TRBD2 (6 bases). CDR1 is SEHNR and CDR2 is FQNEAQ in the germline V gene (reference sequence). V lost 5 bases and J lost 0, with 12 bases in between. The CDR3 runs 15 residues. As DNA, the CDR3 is TGTGCCAGCAGCCCTGGGAGGTCTAGCACAGATACGCAGTATTTT. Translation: CASSPGRSSTDTQYF.